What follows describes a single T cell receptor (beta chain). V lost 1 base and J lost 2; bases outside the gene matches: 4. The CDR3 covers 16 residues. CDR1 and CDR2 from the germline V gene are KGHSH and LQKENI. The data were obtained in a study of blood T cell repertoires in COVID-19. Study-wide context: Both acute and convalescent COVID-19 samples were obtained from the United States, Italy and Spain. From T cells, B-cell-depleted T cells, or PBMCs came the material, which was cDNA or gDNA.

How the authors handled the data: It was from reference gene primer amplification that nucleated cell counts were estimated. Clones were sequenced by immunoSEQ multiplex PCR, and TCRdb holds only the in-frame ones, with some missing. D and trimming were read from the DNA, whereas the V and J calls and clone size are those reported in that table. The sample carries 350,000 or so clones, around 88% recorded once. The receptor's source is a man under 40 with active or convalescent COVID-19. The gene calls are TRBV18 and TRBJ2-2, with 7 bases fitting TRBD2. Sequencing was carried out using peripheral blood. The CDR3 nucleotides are TGTGCCAGCTCACCACTGGGACTAATTAACACCGGGGAGCTGTTTTTT. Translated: CASSPLGLINTGELFF.